Each of the 28 T cell receptor beta chains below was sequenced from the same sample in a study of shared clonotypes between healthy human individuals. The table came from immunoSEQ multiplex PCR; TCRdb's copy has only in-frame clones and leaves some out. The sample carries roughly 2.1 million clones, 85% to 95% recorded once. Naive CD8 cells were CD45RO-negative, positively selected for CCR7, excluding terminally differentiated effector memory CD45RA+ cells. Sequencing was done on a sample of naive CD8+ T cells from PBMCs. These receptors originate from a man aged 18-30 years in good health. Some clones in this sample may be carry-over from other donors' samples.

The chain carries TRBV29-1 and TRBJ2-2; D is undetermined. The germline gives CDR1 SQVTM, CDR2 ANQGSEA. V lost 5 bases to trimming and J lost 8 bases, with 6 bases between them. The CDR3 contains 10 residues. CDR3 DNA: TGCAGCGTTTTTATAGGGGAGCTGTTTTTT. As protein: CSVFIGELFF.

As regards this clone: The same CDR3 is also encoded by other DNA sequences in this sample. The rearrangement uses TRBV13 and TRBJ2-3; D ambiguous. Trimming removed 4 bases at V and 6 bases at J, with 8 bases between. The CDR3 extends over 12 amino acids. Germline V gene data show CDR1 as PRHDT and CDR2 as FYEKMQ (reference sequence). DNA for the CDR3: TGTGCCAGCAGCTCGATTGGGGATACGCAGTATTTT. It yields the protein CASSSIGDTQYF.

This clone was detected only once. V gene TRBV18 combines with J gene TRBJ1-5; D unresolved. Germline CDR1 is KGHSH and CDR2 is LQKENI. The length of the CDR3 is 15 residues. Trimming took 0 bases from V and 0 from J, leaving 6 bases between them. This CDR3 reads CASSPPWLSNQPQHF. CDR3 bases: TGTGCCAGCTCACCACCGTGGCTTAGCAATCAGCCCCAGCATTTT. Full variable domain (outside the CDR3, taken from reference TRBV18 and TRBJ1-5): NAGVMQNPRHLVRRRGQEARLRCSPMKGHSHVYWYRQLPEEGLKFMVYLQKENIIDESGMPKERFSAEFPKEGPSILRIQQVVRGDSAAYFCASSPPWLSNQPQHFGDGTRLSIL.

CDR3 nucleotide sequence: TGCAGCGTTGTAGGGAGCCAGGGCACAGATACGCAGTATTTT. This sequence encodes CSVVGSQGTDTQYF. This chain links TRBV29-1 with TRBJ2-3, with a weak D call TRBD2 (5 bases). This CDR3 comprises 14 residues. Germline CDR1 reads SQVTM; CDR2 reads ANQGSEA. V shed 4 bases and J shed 1 base, with 12 bases lying between them.

The chain is built from TRBV4-2 and TRBJ1-3, with D perhaps matching TRBD1 (6 bases). Between the trimmed V and J ends, which lost 0 bases and 4 bases, there was a span of 19 bases. CDR3 length: 18 residues. Germline V gives CDR1 LGHNA, CDR2 YNFKEQ. The CDR3 sequence: CASSQERAGEGIGNTIYF. CDR3 coding DNA: TGTGCCAGCAGCCAAGAAAGGGCAGGGGAAGGGATAGGAAACACCATATATTTT.

This chain links TRBV10-3 with TRBJ2-1, with D perhaps given as TRBD1 or TRBD2 (5 bases each). Trimming cost V 3 bases and J 3 bases, with 12 bases left between them. Germline values: CDR1 ENHRY, CDR2 SYGVKD. The CDR3 is made up of 15 amino acids. Here the CDR3 reads CAISDGQGDYNEQFF. DNA for the CDR3: TGTGCCATCAGTGACGGGCAGGGAGACTACAATGAGCAGTTCTTC.

The J gene is TRBJ2-2, the V gene TRBV5-5; 14 nucleotides line up with TRBD2. The ends lost 3 bases at V and 4 bases at J; junction bases unmatched: 5. The CDR3 is made up of 17 amino acids. CDR1 is SGHKS, CDR2 YYEKEE, per germline (reference sequence). The chain's CDR3 is CASSSGLAGASTGELFF. The CDR3 DNA reads as TGTGCCAGCAGCTCGGGACTAGCGGGAGCGAGCACCGGGGAGCTGTTTTTT.

The chain is built from TRBV11-2 and TRBJ2-1; 9 bases align to TRBD1. In germline, CDR1 is SGHAT, CDR2 FQNNGV. This CDR3 is 14 amino acids long. The V segment lost 5 bases and the J segment 7 bases; nucleotides outside the gene matches: 6. The CDR3 loop is CASSPGTGINEQFF. CDR3 sequence (DNA): TGTGCCAGCAGCCCCGGGACAGGGATTAATGAGCAGTTCTTC.

This clone showed up just a few times. V and J are TRBV28 and TRBJ1-2; tentative D call: TRBD1 (6 bases). Trimming left V 3 bases short and J 6 bases short, with 14 bases between. The CDR3 sequence is 14 residues long. CDR1 and CDR2 (germline): MDHEN, SYDVKM. CDR3 DNA sequence: TGTGCCAGCAGTTTCAACAGGGAGCAGCATGGCTACACCTTC. Translation: CASSFNREQHGYTF.

CDR3 loop: CSVESVGTLDNEQFF. As DNA, the CDR3 is TGCAGCGTTGAATCCGTCGGGACTTTAGACAATGAGCAGTTCTTC. The V and J genes are TRBV29-1 and TRBJ2-1, with D possibly TRBD2 on 6 matching bases. CDR1 and CDR2 from the germline V gene are SQVTM and ANQGSEA. The ends were cut back, 2 bases at V and 5 bases at J, with 16 bases in the middle. The CDR3 covers 15 residues.

This clone appeared a few times. This chain links TRBV7-9 with TRBJ1-1; a weak D match, TRBD1 (5 bases). V was shortened by 5 bases and J by 2 bases, with 12 bases between the two germline ends. This CDR3 contains 14 residues. CDR1 SEHNR and CDR2 FQNEAQ come from the germline V gene (reference sequence). The CDR3 is CASSTGTANTEAFF. The CDR3 DNA is TGTGCCAGCAGCACCGGGACCGCAAACACTGAAGCTTTCTTT.

Regarding this clone: This same CDR3 is encoded by further DNA sequences in the sample. This chain joins TRBV7-2 and TRBJ2-7; 10 nucleotides match TRBD2. The germline CDR1 and CDR2 sequences are SGHTA and FQGNSA. The CDR3 covers 15 residues. With 1 base clipped from V and 2 bases from J, the junction kept 2 bases outside the gene matches. For the CDR3, the DNA is TGTGCCAGCAGCTTAGTGAGCGGGAGGGCCTACGAGCAGTACTTC. Its protein product is CASSLVSGRAYEQYF.

This chain uses TRBV4-1 with TRBJ2-7; possible D gene TRBD1, 6 bases. The CDR3 sequence is 15 residues long. Looked up from germline, CDR1 is MGHRA and CDR2 is YSYEKL. Between the trimmed V and J ends, which lost 2 bases and 4 bases, there was a span of 15 bases. The CDR3 region has the DNA TGCGCCAGCAGCCAAACGACAGGATCGTCTTACGAGCAGTACTTC. Translated: CASSQTTGSSYEQYF.

V gene TRBV27 combines with J gene TRBJ2-5; D remains ambiguous. The germline V gene encodes CDR1 MNHEY and CDR2 SMNVEV (reference sequence). V was clipped by 2 bases and J by 0 bases, with 13 bases between them. The CDR3 is made up of 16 amino acids. CDR3 protein: CASSLAFGHYQETQYF. Here the CDR3 DNA reads TGTGCCAGCAGTTTAGCGTTCGGGCACTACCAAGAGACCCAGTACTTC.

The genes are TRBV7-9 and TRBJ2-7; D ambiguous. Germline lookup yields CDR1 SEHNR and CDR2 FQNEAQ (reference sequence). V lost 0 bases to trimming and J lost 7 bases, with 19 bases between them. The CDR3 is made up of 16 amino acids. CDR3 sequence: CASSLAGVRVSREQYF. The CDR3 DNA is TGTGCCAGCAGCTTAGCCGGAGTAAGGGTTTCGCGGGAGCAGTACTTC.

The gene calls are TRBV28 and TRBJ1-3, with D possibly matching TRBD1 (6 bases). The CDR3 contains 14 residues. Trimming cost V 6 bases and J 0 bases, with 9 bases left between them. Germline V gives CDR1 MDHEN, CDR2 SYDVKM. The CDR3 is CASSQGGSGNTIYF. CDR3 bases: TGTGCCAGCAGCCAAGGGGGCTCTGGAAACACCATATATTTT.

Worth noting for this clone: At the DNA level, this CDR3 is encoded by other sequences in the same sample as well. The V gene is TRBV27, the J gene TRBJ2-5, with 11 bases that match TRBD2. From germline, CDR1 is MNHEY and CDR2 SMNVEV (reference sequence). This CDR3 has 15 residues. After removal of 2 bases from V and 1 base from J, the junction contained 0 bases not matched to a gene. The CDR3 nucleotides read TGTGCCAGCAGTTTAGGGACTAGCGGCCAAGAGACCCAGTACTTC. Translated: CASSLGTSGQETQYF.

V gene TRBV10-3 combines with J gene TRBJ1-2; 9 bases are a match to TRBD1. CDR1 is ENHRY, CDR2 SYGVKD, per germline. V shed 6 bases and J 1 base; nucleotides not matched to a gene: 9. The CDR3 spans 16 residues. The CDR3 region is CAIRDALTGGNYGYTF. As DNA, the CDR3 is TGTGCCATCAGAGATGCTTTGACAGGGGGTAACTATGGCTACACCTTC.

The chain has TRBV9 and TRBJ2-1; a weak D match, TRBD2 (6 bases). Germline values: CDR1 SGDLS, CDR2 YYNGEE. CDR3 length: 12 amino acids. The CDR3 sequence: CASGEGYNEQFF. The CDR3 DNA sequence: TGTGCGTCGGGAGAGGGGTACAATGAGCAGTTCTTC.

This sequence joins TRBV28 and TRBJ2-7, with no clear D. V lost 10 bases and J lost 0, with 13 bases in between. The germline V gene has CDR1 MDHEN and CDR2 SYDVKM. The CDR3 covers 13 residues. CDR3 in amino acids: CATLDAYSYEQYF. In nucleotides, the CDR3 is TGTGCCACCCTCGACGCCTACTCCTACGAGCAGTACTTC.

The chain employs TRBV28 and TRBJ2-7; D may be TRBD2 (6 bases). Trimming took 4 bases from V and 2 from J, leaving 18 bases between them. The CDR3 sequence is 16 residues long. Germline CDR1 MDHEN, CDR2 SYDVKM. CDR3 sequence: CASSSILAITTYEQYF. The DNA of the CDR3 is TGTGCCAGCAGTTCAATACTAGCCATCACAACCTACGAGCAGTACTTC. Filled out from reference TRBV28 and TRBJ2-7, the complete variable domain reads DVKVTQSSRYLVKRTGEKVFLECVQDMDHENMFWYRQDPGLGLRLIYFSYDVKMKEKGDIPEGYSVSREKKERFSLILESASTNQTSMYLCASSSILAITTYEQYFGPGTRLTVT.

This clone was detected only once. The chain uses TRBV19 and TRBJ1-4, with D hard to call. Germline V gene lookup returns CDR1 LNHDA and CDR2 SQIVND (reference sequence). Trimming pared 3 bases from V and 7 bases from J, leaving 12 bases between. This CDR3 comprises 14 residues. This chain's CDR3 is CASSIDGEGEKLFF. DNA for the CDR3: TGTGCCAGTAGTATCGACGGCGAAGGTGAAAAACTGTTTTTT.

The chain employs TRBV18 and TRBJ2-1; 7 bases map to TRBD1. V lost 3 bases, J lost 9 bases, and 8 bases stayed unmatched. This CDR3 is 14 amino acids long. Looked up from germline, CDR1 is KGHSH and CDR2 is LQKENI. CDR3 in DNA: TGTGCCAGCTCACCCCGGGACAGTGGTCGTGAGCAGTTCTTC. As protein: CASSPRDSGREQFF.

On this clone itself: Other DNA sequences in the sample encode the same CDR3. The chain combines TRBV7-8 with TRBJ1-1; D is ambiguous. The CDR3 extends over 12 amino acids. V lost 2 bases, J lost 0 bases, and 1 base lay in between. The germline CDR1 and CDR2 sequences are SGHVS and FQNEAQ. The CDR3 is CASSLLNTEAFF. CDR3 nucleotides: TGTGCCAGCAGCTTATTGAACACTGAAGCTTTCTTT.

The chain links TRBV4-2 to TRBJ2-3; D ambiguous. CDR1 and CDR2 from the germline V gene are LGHNA and YNFKEQ. The CDR3 has 15 residues. Trimming removed 4 bases from V and 2 bases from J, with 13 bases in between. The CDR3 sequence is CASSLGSPSTDTQYF. Here the CDR3 DNA reads TGTGCCAGCAGCCTGGGAAGTCCGTCCACAGATACGCAGTATTTT.

This clone appeared once. The chain uses TRBV6-4 and TRBJ1-5, with D hard to call. Germline V lookup: CDR1 MRHNA, CDR2 SNTAGT. The CDR3 covers 15 residues. Trimming stripped 5 bases from V and 1 base from J, with 12 bases between. The CDR3 loop is CASSQEGRSNQPQHF. The CDR3, as DNA: TGTGCCAGCAGTCAGGAGGGAAGGAGCAATCAGCCCCAGCATTTT.

The chain combines TRBV28 with TRBJ2-7; 12 positions agree with TRBD2. Per the germline V gene, CDR1 is MDHEN and CDR2 is SYDVKM. The CDR3 consists of 18 residues. V trimming: 2 bases; J trimming: 0 bases; junction bases outside the gene matches: 8. The CDR3, as DNA: TGTGCCAGCAGTTTACCCCCACTAGCGGGAGGCAGCTCCTACGAGCAGTACTTC. This gives the protein CASSLPPLAGGSSYEQYF.

The rearrangement links TRBV10-3 to TRBJ1-1; the D is unclear. Germline V gene data show CDR1 as ENHRY and CDR2 as SYGVKD. The CDR3 is 15 amino acids. V was shortened by 2 bases and J by 5 bases, with 15 bases between the two germline ends. Written as DNA, the CDR3 is TGTGCCATCAGTGAGATCGGGCCTAAAGGTACTGAAGCTTTCTTT. Translating gives CAISEIGPKGTEAFF.